Listed here are 15 T cell receptor beta chains from one sample, sequenced in a study of human T cells and chemical hapten exposure. TCRdb re-called the RACE reads with MiXCR, one entry per CDR3 protein. The data contain some 350,000 distinct CDR3 sequences, approximately 6.3% of them singletons. Time point indicated: patch test 1, 2 weeks after DPC sensitization. Specified treatment: therapeutic diphenylcyclopropenone sensitization with weekly scalp DPC. This specimen consisted of whole blood, obtained in connection with sensitization to the hapten diphenylcyclopropenone (DPC). The receptors here all came from a woman aged 18-29 years with alopecia areata. Some clones in this sample may be carry-over from other donors' samples.

The sample holds many counts of this clonotype. In DNA form, the CDR3 reads TGTGCCAGCAGGCGCGATATACAGGGATCCTACGAGCAGTACTTC. As protein: CASRRDIQGSYEQYF. The gene calls are TRBV6-5 and TRBJ2-7; D is possibly TRBD1 (6 bases). Germline V gives CDR1 MNHEY, CDR2 SVGAGI. The CDR3 is made up of 15 amino acids. V was cut by 6 bases and J by 1 base, with 16 bases left in between.

This clonotype was seen a handful of times. The junction departs from the called germline gene at one end, perhaps through a read error. The CDR3 coding sequence is TGTTCCAGCAGTTTATGGGGGAAACGGAACACTGAAGCTTTCTTT. It specifies CSSSLWGKRNTEAFF. The genes are TRBV12-3 or TRBV12-4 and TRBJ1-1; the D gene is possibly TRBD1 (5 bases). There are 15 residues in the CDR3.

This clonotype came up a few times. V is TRBV21-1 and J is TRBJ2-2; TRBD1 is the table's D call and was not checked against the DNA. TRBV21-1 is noted as a pseudogene. This CDR3 comprises 18 residues. The CDR3 reads CASRRDTPRFGGTGELFF. CDR3 DNA sequence: TGTGCCAGCAGACGGGACACCCCTAGATTTGGCGGCACCGGGGAGCTGTTTTTT.

This clonotype was counted at least ten times. V gene TRBV6-5 combines with J gene TRBJ2-2, with 7 nucleotides matching TRBD1. V was clipped by 0 bases and J by 5 bases; unmatched bases: 6. The CDR3 runs 16 residues. The V gene's germline CDR1 is MNHEY and CDR2 SVGAGI. This CDR3 reads CASSYSDRVGTGELFF. CDR3 sequence (DNA): TGTGCCAGCAGTTACTCCGACAGGGTGGGGACCGGGGAGCTGTTTTTT.

This clonotype has only a few counts. The CDR3 protein is CASNVEYQETQYF. CDR3 coding DNA: TGTGCCAGCAACGTGGAGTACCAAGAGACCCAGTACTTC. The chain has TRBV28 and TRBJ2-5; D call uncertain. Trimming removed 7 bases from V and 0 bases from J, with 9 bases in between. The CDR3 totals 13 residues. Germline assignment: CDR1 MDHEN and CDR2 SYDVKM.

This clonotype was observed at least ten times. The rearrangement uses TRBV28 and TRBJ2-7, with 9 bases fitting TRBD2. This CDR3 is 14 amino acids long. CDR1 MDHEN and CDR2 SYDVKM come from the germline V gene. Trimming at V came to 6 bases and at J to 4 bases, leaving 7 bases not matched to a gene. The DNA for the CDR3 is TGTGCCAGCAGCCCCCCTAGCGGGGATTACGAGCAGTACTTC. Amino acids: CASSPPSGDYEQYF.

This clonotype showed up just a few times. The chain carries TRBV5-6 and TRBJ2-3, with D possibly TRBD1 on 5 matching bases. This CDR3 has 15 amino acids. Per the germline V gene, CDR1 is SGHDT and CDR2 is YYEEEE. Trimming stripped 1 base from V and 2 bases from J, with 11 bases between. CDR3 in DNA: TGTGCCAGCAGCTTGTATGACAGAGACACAGATACGCAGTATTTT. Its protein is CASSLYDRDTDTQYF. The whole variable domain, remainder taken from reference TRBV5-6 and TRBJ2-3, is DAGVTQSPTHLIKTRGQQVTLRCSPKSGHDTVSWYQQALGQGPQFIFQYYEEEERQRGNFPDRFSGHQFPNYSSELNVNALLLGDSALYLCASSLYDRDTDTQYFGPGTRLTVL.

The chain combines TRBV12-3 or TRBV12-4 with TRBJ2-5; TRBD1 is a possible D gene (5 bases). The CDR3 is 14 amino acids. Trimming removed 7 bases from V and 2 bases from J, with 14 bases in between. The CDR3 DNA reads as TGTGCCAGCAAAGACGGACACGAACAAGAGACCCAGTACTTC. This gives the protein CASKDGHEQETQYF.

There are many counts of this clonotype. The V and J genes are TRBV4-3 and TRBJ2-1; the D call may be TRBD1 or TRBD2 (5 bases each). CDR3 length: 16 residues. Trimming took off 0 bases at V and 0 bases at J, with 9 bases between the two ends. Germline lookup yields CDR1 LGHNA and CDR2 YSLEER. The CDR3 here is CASSQDEGSSYNEQFF. CDR3 DNA sequence: TGCGCCAGCAGCCAAGACGAGGGGAGCTCCTACAATGAGCAGTTCTTC.

This rearrangement joins TRBV6-2 or TRBV6-3 to TRBJ1-5; 7 bases line up with TRBD1. This CDR3 comprises 17 residues. Germline V gives CDR1 MNHEY, CDR2 SVGEGT. V was pared by 6 bases and J by 2 bases, with 13 bases of the junction left unmatched. For the CDR3, the DNA is TGTGCCAGCAGCTCTAGGCCACAGGGGACGCGCAATCAGCCCCAGCATTTT. This sequence encodes CASSSRPQGTRNQPQHF.

The V call is TRBV18, the J call TRBJ1-6, with 7 bases lining up with TRBD1. From germline, CDR1 is KGHSH and CDR2 LQKENI. With V trimmed by 2 bases and J by 7 bases, 5 bases remained unmatched. There are 15 residues in the CDR3. The CDR3 loop is CASSPGSGQNSPLHF. DNA of the CDR3: TGTGCCAGCTCACCAGGTTCGGGACAGAATTCACCCCTCCACTTT.

This clonotype was observed a handful of times. The rearrangement uses TRBV6-5 and TRBJ1-2, with 7 positions matching TRBD1. V shed 6 bases, J shed 8 bases, and the junction held 9 bases outside the gene matches. The germline V gene encodes CDR1 MNHEY and CDR2 SVGAGI. The CDR3 runs 13 residues. CDR3 region: CASRMTGKEGYTF. CDR3 coding DNA: TGTGCCAGCAGGATGACAGGGAAGGAAGGCTACACCTTC.

There are many counts of this clonotype. The V gene is TRBV29-1, the J gene TRBJ1-1; no reliable D call. CDR3 size: 11 residues. The germline gives CDR1 SQVTM, CDR2 ANQGSEA. V lost 4 bases and J lost 4, with 7 bases in between. The CDR3 coding sequence is TGCAGCGTTGTTTGGGGCACTGAAGCTTTCTTT. It encodes CSVVWGTEAFF. Variable domain in full (rest from reference TRBV29-1 and TRBJ1-1): SAVISQKPSRDICQRGTSLTIQCQVDSQVTMMFWYRQQPGQSLTLIATANQGSEATYESGFVIDKFPISRPNLTFSTLTVSNMSPEDSSIYLCSVVWGTEAFFGQGTRLTVV.

There are many counts of this clonotype. The chain recombines TRBV5-6 with TRBJ1-1; TRBD1 agrees at 9 bases. J was trimmed by 4 bases and V by 0 bases; bases with no gene match: 7. This CDR3 region has 16 residues. Looked up from germline, CDR1 is SGHDT and CDR2 is YYEEEE. Here the CDR3 reads CASSLDRGQWFTEAFF. Written as DNA, the CDR3 is TGTGCCAGCAGCTTGGACAGGGGGCAGTGGTTCACTGAAGCTTTCTTT. The entire variable domain, with the rest obtained from reference TRBV5-6 and TRBJ1-1, is as follows: DAGVTQSPTHLIKTRGQQVTLRCSPKSGHDTVSWYQQALGQGPQFIFQYYEEEERQRGNFPDRFSGHQFPNYSSELNVNALLLGDSALYLCASSLDRGQWFTEAFFGQGTRLTVV.

This chain joins TRBV4-3 and TRBJ1-4, with 7 positions matching TRBD1. Germline CDR1 is LGHNA and CDR2 is YSLEER. The CDR3 runs 15 residues. V was pared by 4 bases and J by 5 bases, with 7 bases of the junction left unmatched. This CDR3 reads CASSRLTGTNEKLFF. Written as DNA, the CDR3 is TGCGCCAGCAGCCGACTGACAGGGACGAATGAAAAACTGTTTTTT.